The entry below gives a single T cell receptor beta chain sequence along with its context. Its antigen is unidentified. The data stem from a study of T cells in Graves' hyperthyroidism and ophthalmopathy. The study's findings and limits: Before onset, ophthalmopathy was predicted by the model a median 6.5 months earlier.

There were TCR beta CDR3 regions amplified from RNA transcripts. The HTBI primer set drove a first-round RT-PCR of the TCR CDR3. A single record per CDR3 protein comes from TCRdb applying MiXCR to the multiplex PCR reads. Seen here are a few hundred thousand distinct CDR3 sequences, 18% observed once, and the top ten hold 45% to 55%. Subjects aged 18 to 65 presented with newly diagnosed hyperthyroidism of less than 2 months' duration. Clinical symptoms, serum thyroxine and TRAb, thyroid ultrasound and orbital computed tomography were used for the diagnoses. This CDR3 spans 14 amino acids. The germline V gene encodes CDR1 SNHLY and CDR2 FYNNEI. The V gene lost 4 bases and the J gene lost 7 bases, with 13 bases spanning the gap.

The chain carries TRBV2 and TRBJ1-4, with D perhaps TRBD1 (5 bases). The specimen was blood. This receptor was identified in a woman aged 45-60 years with Graves' hyperthyroidism. This CDR3 is CASSVVAGGEKLFF. The CDR3 nucleotides read TGTGCCAGCAGTGTGGTGGCCGGGGGTGAAAAACTGTTTTTT. The full variable domain, with the rest looked up from reference TRBV2 and TRBJ1-4, is EPEVTQTPSHQVTQMGQEVILRCVPISNHLYFYWYRQILGQKVEFLVSFYNNEISEKSEIFDDQFSVERPDGSNFTLKIRSTKLEDSAMYFCASSVVAGGEKLFFGSGTQLSVL.